This T cell receptor beta chain was profiled in a study of cytomegalovirus exposure and HLA in healthy donors. Donors counted as nominally healthy when sampled, yet unrecorded immune exposures were likely. The germline V gene has CDR1 ENHRY and CDR2 SYGVKD. The CDR3 consists of 18 residues. Trimming shortened V by 0 bases and J by 2 bases, and 19 bases separated the two germline ends. Study-level points and caveats: Solely CMV serostatus was available to characterize immune exposure.

Concerning this clone: The antigen is not known.

The PCR had 60 Vbeta and 13 Jbeta primers. Assay used: immunoSEQ multiplex PCR; TCRdb lists only in-frame clones, some missing. This table lists approximately 170,000 clones. Source material: PBMCs. This clonotype originated in a woman under 30 in good health and CMV-seropositive. J is TRBJ1-2 and V is TRBV10-3; the D gene is possibly TRBD1 (6 bases). This CDR3 is CAISESILITTGNYGYTF. CDR3 nucleotides: TGTGCCATCAGTGAGTCGATCCTCATAACAACAGGGAACTATGGCTACACCTTC.